The rows below give T cell receptor beta chains drawn from one sample of a study of cytomegalovirus exposure and HLA in healthy donors. Using immunoSEQ multiplex PCR, the repertoire was profiled, and TCRdb retains in-frame clones only, with some absent. Of approximately 160,000 clones detected, less than 90% appear once; the ten largest clones hold 5.7%. Sequencing used PBMCs. These receptors were taken from a young woman in good health and CMV-seronegative. Both conserved end residues are part of each CDR3. The D gene is left open where the match is weak. Some rows have no size entry. The others give once, few or many, or a class for an expanded clone.

d_call | j_call | v_call | cdr3_length | clone_size | cdr3_nt | cdr3_aa
NA | TRBJ1-3 | TRBV11-2 | 16 | NA | TGTGCCAGCGGTCAAACCACCCGGACAGCTGGAAACACCATATATTTT | CASGQTTRTAGNTIYF
NA | TRBJ1-1 | TRBV7-8 | 17 | few | TGTGCCAGCAGCCCCCCCGGGGTACTCCCAAAGTCCACTGAAGCTTTCTTT | CASSPPGVLPKSTEAFF
NA | TRBJ2-5 | TRBV6-5 | 13 | NA | TGTGCCAGCAGGCGCTCAGGGAGAGAGACCCAGTACTTC | CASRRSGRETQYF
TRBD2 | TRBJ2-5 | TRBV28 | 18 | NA | TGTGCCAGCAGCGAAAGGCGAGGGACTAGCGGAGGGGGGGAGACCCAGTACTTC | CASSERRGTSGGGETQYF
NA | TRBJ2-7 | TRBV27 | 14 | NA | TGTGCCAGCAGTAGGGACGGGGGTCTCTACGAGCAGTACTTC | CASSRDGGLYEQYF
TRBD2 | TRBJ2-2 | TRBV28 | 17 | NA | TGTGCCAGCAGTTTGGCTAGCGGGAGTCTAAGCACCGGGGAGCTGTTTTTT | CASSLASGSLSTGELFF
NA | TRBJ2-1 | TRBV27 | 15 | NA | TGTGCCAGCAGTATATCTCGGGGGCTAGTGTATGAGCAGTTCTTC | CASSISRGLVYEQFF
NA | TRBJ2-7 | TRBV7-3 | 14 | NA | TGTGCCAGCAGCTCACAGGGAGGCGGGTACGAGCAGTACTTC | CASSSQGGGYEQYF
NA | TRBJ2-1 | TRBV5-1 | 15 | NA | TGCGCCAGCAGAAGAGAACAGGGAGTCGGTAATGAGCAGTTCTTC | CASRREQGVGNEQFF
TRBD1 | TRBJ2-1 | TRBV5-6 | 15 | NA | TGTGCCAGCAGCCCGACAGGGGCGCCCTACAATGAGCAGTTCTTC | CASSPTGAPYNEQFF
TRBD1 | TRBJ2-2 | TRBV11-2 | 15 | NA | TGTGCCAGCAGCCGGGACAGGGGAAACACCGGGGAGCTGTTTTTT | CASSRDRGNTGELFF
TRBD1 | TRBJ1-5 | TRBV19 | 15 | few | TGTGCCTCAAATGCCGGGACAGGAATAAATCAGCCCCAGCATTTT | CASNAGTGINQPQHF
NA | TRBJ1-2 | TRBV4-3 | 16 | NA | TGCGCCAGCAGCCAAGGGGTGAAAGGCGGCGGGGGTGGCTACACCTTC | CASSQGVKGGGGGYTF
TRBD1 | TRBJ1-2 | TRBV9 | 15 | NA | TGTGCCAGCAGCGTGGGACAGGGTACTAACTATGGCTACACCTTC | CASSVGQGTNYGYTF
TRBD2 | TRBJ2-3 | TRBV7-8 | 17 | NA | TGTGCCAGCGAAGGGCTAGCGGGGGGGCCAATGACAGATACGCAGTATTTT | CASEGLAGGPMTDTQYF
TRBD1 | TRBJ2-7 | TRBV9 | 17 | few | TGTGCCAGCAGCGCCACCGGGACAGGGCTCGGACGTGACGAGCAGTACTTC | CASSATGTGLGRDEQYF
TRBD1 | TRBJ1-6 | TRBV19 | 14 | NA | TGTGCCAGTGGCAAGCAGGGGGATAATTCACCCCTCCACTTT | CASGKQGDNSPLHF
NA | TRBJ2-5 | TRBV7-9 | 11 | NA | TGTGCCAGCAGCTTGAAGGAGACCCAGTACTTC | CASSLKETQYF
TRBD1 | TRBJ1-1 | TRBV7-9 | 17 | few | TGTGCCAGCAGCTTATCAAGGTTAGGACAGGGAGGCGCTGAAGCTTTCTTT | CASSLSRLGQGGAEAFF
TRBD2 | TRBJ2-1 | TRBV23-1 | 12 | NA | TGCGCCAGCAGTCCGGGAGGGAATGAGCAGTTCTTC | CASSPGGNEQFF
NA | TRBJ2-6 | TRBV19 | 20 | NA | TGTGCCAGTAGCAGAAGAGGGGGAGGCACCAAAGCATCTGGGGCCAACGTCCTGACTTTC | CASSRRGGGTKASGANVLTF
NA | TRBJ2-2 | TRBV7-6 | 16 | once | TGTGCCAGCAGCCCGAGGGGAATGGGGAACACCGGGGAGCTGTTTTTT | CASSPRGMGNTGELFF
NA | TRBJ1-5 | TRBV27 | 13 | NA | TGTGCCAGCAGTTTTGGGCAGTCGTCGCCCCAGCATTTT | CASSFGQSSPQHF
TRBD1 | TRBJ1-5 | TRBV2 | 16 | once | TGTGCCAGCAGTAACCGACAGGGGGCTGGCAATCAGCCCCAGCATTTT | CASSNRQGAGNQPQHF
NA | TRBJ2-5 | TRBV5-1 | 15 | NA | TGCGCCAGCAGCTTGTACAGGGCTAAACAAGAGACCCAGTACTTC | CASSLYRAKQETQYF
NA | TRBJ1-4 | TRBV4-3 | 14 | NA | TGCGCCAGCAGCTTAGCCGGGACCGCTGAAAAACTGTTTTTT | CASSLAGTAEKLFF
TRBD1 | TRBJ2-2 | TRBV5-6 | 15 | NA | TGTGCCAGCAGCCCTAGACAGGGGAACACCGGGGAGCTGTTTTTT | CASSPRQGNTGELFF
NA | TRBJ2-2 | TRBV25-1 | 15 | once | TGTGCCAGCAGTGCCCACACAGGGAACACCGGGGAGCTGTTTTTT | CASSAHTGNTGELFF
NA | TRBJ2-1 | TRBV5-1 | 15 | NA | TGCGCCAGCAGCTTGGGCACTCCTACCTACAATGAGCAGTTCTTC | CASSLGTPTYNEQFF
NA | TRBJ1-2 | TRBV11-2 | 15 | NA | TGTGCCAGCAGTCCAACGACAGGAGGGAACTATGGCTACACCTTC | CASSPTTGGNYGYTF
TRBD1 | TRBJ1-1 | TRBV19 | 16 | NA | TGTGCCAGTAGTCTAGGGACAGGGGCCACCGCCGGTAAAGCTTTCTTT | CASSLGTGATAGKAFF
TRBD1 | TRBJ1-1 | TRBV29-1 | 13 | NA | TGCAGCGTTGAAACAGGGGGGAACACTGAAGCTTTCTTT | CSVETGGNTEAFF
TRBD1 | TRBJ1-1 | TRBV5-1 | 16 | NA | TGCGCCAGCAGAGAAACAGGGGAGGCTGTGAACACTGAAGCTTTCTTT | CASRETGEAVNTEAFF
NA | TRBJ1-2 | TRBV6-4 | 13 | NA | TGTGCCAGCAGTGACGGTGAGGGTTATGGCTACACCTTC | CASSDGEGYGYTF
TRBD2 | TRBJ2-1 | TRBV27 | 16 | NA | TGTGCCAGCAGTTTGCAGCCGGGACTAGCGTTGTATGAGCAGTTCTTC | CASSLQPGLALYEQFF
TRBD1 | TRBJ2-7 | TRBV2 | 13 | NA | TGTGCCAGCCTGGGACAGGGGATAGGGGAGCAGTACTTC | CASLGQGIGEQYF
NA | TRBJ1-4 | TRBV2 | 13 | NA | TGTGCCAGCACGGGACATAGAGGAGAAAAACTGTTTTTT | CASTGHRGEKLFF
NA | TRBJ2-2 | TRBV2 | 14 | NA | TGTGCCAGCAACGGACAGACTAAGACCGGGGAGCTGTTTTTT | CASNGQTKTGELFF
NA | TRBJ1-2 | TRBV5-1 | 13 | NA | TGCGCCAGCAGCTTGGAAGTTGCAGGAGGCTACACCTTC | CASSLEVAGGYTF
NA | TRBJ1-1 | TRBV9 | 16 | NA | TGTGCCAGCAGCCCTCAGACGGGACAACCCAACACTGAAGCTTTCTTT | CASSPQTGQPNTEAFF
NA | TRBJ2-7 | TRBV6-6 | 12 | NA | TGTGCCAGCAGTCCTGAGTACTACGAGCAGTACTTC | CASSPEYYEQYF
TRBD2 | TRBJ2-7 | TRBV4-2 | 15 | NA | TGTGCCAGCAGCCAAGTATCCCGGGAGGGATACGAGCAGTACTTC | CASSQVSREGYEQYF
NA | TRBJ1-3 | TRBV4-3 | 20 | NA | TGCGCCAGCAGCCAAGATTTTACTGGGATGGGGTTTTCCTCTGGAAACACCATATATTTT | CASSQDFTGMGFSSGNTIYF
TRBD1 | TRBJ2-1 | TRBV5-1 | 16 | once | TGCGCCAGCAGCTTGGGTCTAAGACAGGGGGACAATGAGCAGTTCTTC | CASSLGLRQGDNEQFF
NA | TRBJ2-7 | TRBV9 | 15 | NA | TGTGCCAGCAGCGTAGGTGGACAGACAACCTACGAGCAGTACTTC | CASSVGGQTTYEQYF
NA | TRBJ2-2 | TRBV7-3 | 15 | NA | TGTGCCAGCAGCTTAGGGACTGAAGGCACCGGGGAGCTGTTTTTT | CASSLGTEGTGELFF
TRBD1 | TRBJ2-5 | TRBV30 | 14 | NA | TGTGCCTGGAGTGTAACAGGGGGCGGGGAGACCCAGTACTTC | CAWSVTGGGETQYF